This TCR beta chain was observed in a study of blood T cell repertoires in COVID-19. Study overall: Collection of acute and convalescent COVID-19 samples took place in the United States, Italy and Spain. The analysed material was cDNA or gDNA that came from T cells, B-cell-depleted T cells, or PBMCs.

Germline lookup yields CDR1 SGHVS and CDR2 FNYEAQ. This CDR3 is 17 amino acids long. Trimming at V came to 5 bases and at J to 3 bases, leaving 14 bases not matched to a gene. Recruitment covered some 25 US areas and drew participants whose ages spanned about 18 to 100 years. Some clones are missing from TCRdb's copy, which holds only in-frame ones; the method was immunoSEQ multiplex PCR. The data hold roughly 430,000 clones, with around 90% observed a single time. This receptor was obtained from a woman aged 40 to 55 with acute COVID-19. Sequencing used PBMCs or T cells enriched from blood (not recorded which). The rearrangement joins TRBV7-6 to TRBJ2-7, with 9 bases matching TRBD1. The DNA for the CDR3 is TGTGCCAGCAGCCCCCCTTTTGGGACAGGGCCTTTCTACGAGCAGTACTTC. Translated, it gives CASSPPFGTGPFYEQYF.